Following are 5 T cell receptor beta chains from one sample sequenced in a study of molecular identifiers for immune sequencing clone quantification. TCRdb recomputed calls from the PCR reads with MiXCR, one row per CDR3 protein. The sample contains more than 85,000 distinct CDR3 sequences, 36% of which appear only once. What was sequenced was naive CD8+ T cells from blood, with Jurkat cell RNA spiked in. Documented subset: FACS-sorted CD8+CD4-CCR7+CD45RA+ naive T cells. These receptors were obtained from a human donor in good health. Some libraries in this study had Jurkat cell RNA spiked in.

This clonotype occurred many times. The rearrangement joins TRBV5-6 to TRBJ2-3; D is perhaps TRBD1 (6 bases). The V end lost 3 bases, the J end lost 2 bases, and 19 bases lay between the germline ends. Germline CDR1 reads SGHDT; CDR2 reads YYEEEE. The CDR3 is 17 amino acids. The CDR3 reads CASSSEDLGQYTDTQYF. CDR3 DNA: TGTGCCAGCAGCTCGGAAGATCTTGGACAGTACACAGATACGCAGTATTTT.

Many counts were recorded for this clonotype. The genes are TRBV4-1 and TRBJ2-1; no definite D call. The germline gives CDR1 MGHRA, CDR2 YSYEKL. Trimming stripped 3 bases from V and 4 bases from J, with 4 bases between. The CDR3 consists of 12 residues. The CDR3 reads CASSQGYNEQFF. Here the CDR3 DNA reads TGCGCCAGCAGCCAGGGATACAATGAGCAGTTCTTC.

To note about this clonotype: A much larger clone lies a single base off, so this may be a read error. The chain links TRBV20-1 to TRBJ2-3, with D possibly being TRBD1 or TRBD2 (7 bases each). V lost 5 bases, J lost 0 bases, and 21 bases lay in between. Germline CDR1 reads DFQATT; CDR2 reads SNEGSKA (reference sequence). The CDR3 is made up of 17 amino acids. CDR3 in amino acids: CSAGGSRGGTSTDTQYF. In DNA, the CDR3 is TGCAGTGCTGGAGGGTCCAGGGGGGGAACTAGCACAGATACGCAGTATTTT.

The rearrangement joins TRBV28 to TRBJ1-1, with D maybe TRBD1 (6 bases). This CDR3 has 16 amino acids. Per germline, CDR1 MDHEN and CDR2 SYDVKM. Trimming took 3 bases from V and 6 from J, leaving 20 bases between them. CDR3 protein: CASSLGRGPWFAEAFF. The CDR3 nucleotides are TGTGCCAGCAGTTTGGGCAGGGGCCCTTGGTTTGCTGAAGCTTTCTTT. The whole variable domain, remainder taken from reference TRBV28 and TRBJ1-1, is DVKVTQSSRYLVKRTGEKVFLECVQDMDHENMFWYRQDPGLGLRLIYFSYDVKMKEKGDIPEGYSVSREKKERFSLILESASTNQTSMYLCASSLGRGPWFAEAFFGQGTRLTVV.

This clonotype was picked up many times. This chain connects TRBV7-9 to TRBJ1-4; D is undetermined. Trimming shortened V by 4 bases and J by 8 bases, and 8 bases separated the two germline ends. The CDR3 extends over 12 amino acids. Germline values: CDR1 SEHNR, CDR2 FQNEAQ (reference sequence). This CDR3 is CASSSPLEKLFF. Written as DNA, the CDR3 is TGTGCCAGCAGCTCCCCGCTGGAAAAACTGTTTTTT.